The TCR beta chain described here comes from a study of blood T cell repertoires in COVID-19. This clone showed up just once. Germline V gene lookup returns CDR1 SGHRS and CDR2 YFSETQ. This CDR3 is built from 15 residues. The junction had 3 bases not matched to a gene; V was cut back by 0 bases and J by 1 base. As originally analysed: Amplification of reference gene primers was used by the study to estimate nucleated cell counts. Assay: immunoSEQ multiplex PCR; the TCRdb copy retains only in-frame clones and omits some. V and J calls and clone size are as listed in that table; D and trimming were resolved from the DNA. This table holds 200,000 to 250,000 clones, around 84% found once.

The chain employs TRBV5-1 and TRBJ1-1; the match to TRBD1 covers 7 bases. The sequenced sample was peripheral blood. This TCR came from a middle-aged man with acute or convalescent COVID-19. The CDR3 region has the DNA TGCGCCAGCAGCTTGGGCGGGACAGAGAACACTGAAGCTTTCTTT. It specifies CASSLGGTENTEAFF.